These 9 T cell receptor beta chains originate from one sample sequenced in a study of blood T cells in healthy people across ages. For the second PCR, which ran for about 7 to 12 cycles, a sample-barcoded 5' primer and a J-beta primer mix were used. TCRdb used MiXCR to reprocess the 5' RACE reads, holding one entry per CDR3 protein. The sample consists of hundreds of thousands of distinct CDR3 sequences, roughly 60% of them appearing once. The sequenced sample consisted of blood. These receptors all come from a man aged 30 to 45 in good health.

CDR3 protein: CASSPAIRLAGGYEQYF. The CDR3 nucleotides read TGTGCCAGCAGTCCAGCAATTCGACTAGCGGGGGGTTACGAGCAGTACTTC. The chain carries TRBV28 and TRBJ2-7, with 13 bases lining up with TRBD2. Looked up from germline, CDR1 is MDHEN and CDR2 is SYDVKM. The ends lost 5 bases at V and 4 bases at J; junction bases unmatched: 11. CDR3 length equals 17 residues.

This clonotype was seen a single time. The chain has TRBV20-1 and TRBJ1-1; tentative D call: TRBD1 (5 bases). This CDR3 comprises 15 residues. CDR1 and CDR2 from the germline V gene are DFQATT and SNEGSKA (reference sequence). Trimming took off 6 bases at V and 1 base at J, with 18 bases between the two ends. The DNA of the CDR3 is TGCAGTGCGCCCGAGGGGTTAATATGGAACACTGAAGCTTTCTTT. It is translated as CSAPEGLIWNTEAFF.

The chain links TRBV5-1 to TRBJ2-2; TRBD2 aligns across 11 bases. Per the germline V gene, CDR1 is SGHRS and CDR2 is YFSETQ. Losses at the gene ends were 1 base for V and 9 bases for J; bases not matched to a gene: 8. This CDR3 spans 16 amino acids. The CDR3 DNA reads as TGCGCCAGCAGCTTGCGATTAGCGGGGGGGCTCCGGGAGCTGTTTTTT. Its protein is CASSLRLAGGLRELFF.

The chain uses TRBV7-9 and TRBJ2-7, with D perhaps TRBD1 or TRBD2 (5 bases each). Deletions cut 6 bases from V and 2 bases from J, with 8 bases between. The germline gives CDR1 SEHNR, CDR2 FQNEAQ (reference sequence). The CDR3 covers 12 residues. CDR3 residues: CASRGTPYEQYF. CDR3 sequence (DNA): TGTGCCAGCAGAGGGACCCCCTACGAGCAGTACTTC.

The chain carries TRBV4-1 and TRBJ1-1; D call uncertain. Trimming shortened V by 0 bases and J by 3 bases, and 11 bases separated the two germline ends. Germline lookup yields CDR1 MGHRA and CDR2 YSYEKL. The CDR3 length is 15 residues. CDR3 residues: CASSQDPGRDTEAFF. The DNA for the CDR3 is TGCGCCAGCAGCCAAGATCCAGGTCGGGACACTGAAGCTTTCTTT.

J is TRBJ2-5 and V is TRBV20-1; possibly TRBD2 for D (6 bases). The CDR3 extends over 16 amino acids. Per germline, CDR1 DFQATT and CDR2 SNEGSKA (reference sequence). The V gene lost 4 bases and the J gene lost 7 bases, with 25 bases spanning the gap. The CDR3 DNA is TGCAGTGCTATCCTTCTTAGCGGTGGTTCCAAGTCGACCCAGTACTTC. This encodes CSAILLSGGSKSTQYF.

The genes are TRBV20-1 and TRBJ2-5; possible D gene TRBD1, 7 bases. The end of the DNA aligns better with TRBJ2-7, so the J call may be wrong. Germline-derived CDR1 and CDR2 are DFQATT and SNEGSKA (reference sequence). The CDR3 runs to 13 residues. CDR3 amino acids: CSANLQGGNEQYF. CDR3 in DNA: TGCAGTGCTAATCTCCAGGGGGGAAACGAGCAGTACTTC.

This clonotype was seen a handful of times. This sequence joins TRBV12-3 or TRBV12-4 and TRBJ1-1, with D unresolved. V lost 2 bases, J lost 3 bases, and 7 bases lay in between. The CDR3 contains 13 residues. As DNA, the CDR3 is TGTGCCAGCAGTTTAATGGGAGACACTGAAGCTTTCTTT. Protein: CASSLMGDTEAFF.

This chain uses TRBV12-3 or TRBV12-4 with TRBJ2-7; D not certain. Trimming removed 5 bases from V and 2 bases from J, with 10 bases in between. The CDR3 extends over 13 amino acids. The CDR3 sequence: CASSPTAPYEQYF. The CDR3 coding sequence is TGTGCCAGCAGTCCCACAGCCCCCTACGAGCAGTACTTC.